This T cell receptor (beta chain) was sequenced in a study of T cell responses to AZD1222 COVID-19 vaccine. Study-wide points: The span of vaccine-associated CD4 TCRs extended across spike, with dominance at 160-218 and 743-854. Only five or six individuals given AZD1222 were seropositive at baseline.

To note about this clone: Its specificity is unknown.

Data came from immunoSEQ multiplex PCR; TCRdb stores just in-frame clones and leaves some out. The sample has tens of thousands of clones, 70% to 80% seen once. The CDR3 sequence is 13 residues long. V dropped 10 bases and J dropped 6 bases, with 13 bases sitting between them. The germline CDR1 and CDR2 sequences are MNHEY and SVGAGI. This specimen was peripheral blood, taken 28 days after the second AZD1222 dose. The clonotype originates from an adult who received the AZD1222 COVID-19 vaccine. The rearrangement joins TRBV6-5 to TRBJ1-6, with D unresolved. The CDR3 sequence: CATRRTGNSPLHF. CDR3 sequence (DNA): TGTGCCACTCGGAGGACCGGTAATTCACCCCTCCACTTT.